What follows is one T cell receptor beta chain and its context. Its specificity is not known. This sample was included in a study of blood T cells in healthy people across ages. Study-wide findings and caveats: Researchers said unsorted PBMCs prevented a conclusive naive versus antigen-experienced comparison. Among T cells, TCR beta diversity per million cells dropped roughly linearly as age rose.

Primed by a sample-barcoded 5' primer and a J-beta primer mix, a second PCR proceeded for roughly 6 to 12 cycles. TCRdb used MiXCR to reprocess the 5' RACE reads, holding one entry per CDR3 protein. Of 1.5 million to 2 million distinct CDR3 sequences listed, 49% are singletons. With 0 bases removed from V and 9 bases from J, the gap between germline ends came to 9 bases. CDR3 length: 12 residues. The germline V gene has CDR1 DFQATT and CDR2 SNEGSKA (reference sequence). What was sequenced was blood. The chain employs TRBV20-1 and TRBJ2-1; D unresolved. The sequence came from a woman aged 35 to 49 in good health. The CDR3 loop is CSARDIVTEQFF. CDR3 in DNA: TGCAGTGCTAGAGACATAGTGACTGAGCAGTTCTTC.